A single T cell receptor beta chain is shown here with its context. This same CDR3 is encoded by further DNA sequences in the sample. This record belongs to a study of control samples from healthy donors and cancer patients. TCRdb's table, derived via immunoSEQ multiplex PCR, lists solely in-frame clones and lacks some. Here the sample spans about 140,000 clones, under 95% being singletons. CDR1 SGDLS and CDR2 YYNGEE come from the germline V gene. V gave up 4 bases and J gave up 2 bases; unmatched junction bases: 5. This CDR3 contains 14 residues. Material for sequencing was blood. The sequence was collected from a man between 35 and 55 years old in good health. The chain employs TRBV9 and TRBJ2-7; 8 bases match TRBD1. The CDR3 DNA follows: TGTGCCAGCAGCCCCGGACAGGGAGCCTACGAGCAGTACTTC. It yields the protein CASSPGQGAYEQYF.